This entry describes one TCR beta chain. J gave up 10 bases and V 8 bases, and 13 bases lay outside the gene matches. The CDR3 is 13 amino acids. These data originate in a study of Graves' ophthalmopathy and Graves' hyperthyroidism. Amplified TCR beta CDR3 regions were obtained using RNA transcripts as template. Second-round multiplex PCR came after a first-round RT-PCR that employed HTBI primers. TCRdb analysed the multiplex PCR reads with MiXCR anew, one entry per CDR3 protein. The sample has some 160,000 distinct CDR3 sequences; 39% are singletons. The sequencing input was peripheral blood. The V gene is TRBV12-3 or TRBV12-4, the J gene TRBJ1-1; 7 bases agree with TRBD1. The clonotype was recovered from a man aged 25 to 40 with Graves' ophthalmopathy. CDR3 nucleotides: TGTGCCAGCGCCCTCCCAGGGAGGGGGCCAGCTTTCTTT. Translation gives CASALPGRGPAFF.